These 30 T cell receptor beta chains were all obtained from the same sample, sequenced in a study of T cells in Graves' hyperthyroidism and ophthalmopathy. TCR beta CDR3 regions were amplified from RNA transcripts. HTBI primers were the set used in a first-round RT-PCR of the TCR CDR3. TCRdb called the multiplex PCR reads again in MiXCR, with one record for every CDR3 protein. The repertoire holds 270,000 or so distinct CDR3 sequences, with roughly 15% as singletons. The sequencing sample was made of blood. Source of these receptors: a woman in her forties or fifties with Graves' hyperthyroidism that later progressed to Graves' ophthalmopathy.

This clonotype was counted many times. The gene calls are TRBV27 and TRBJ1-2; weak D call: TRBD1 (6 bases). Germline CDR1 MNHEY, CDR2 SMNVEV (reference sequence). The CDR3 sequence is 13 residues long. With 2 bases removed from V and 6 bases from J, the gap between germline ends came to 10 bases. CDR3: CASSLQQGNGYTF. The CDR3 nucleotides read TGTGCCAGCAGTTTACAACAGGGCAATGGCTACACCTTC.

At least ten counts were recorded for this clonotype. V is TRBV27 and J is TRBJ1-2, with D perhaps matching TRBD1 (5 bases). Trimming left V 5 bases short and J 5 bases short, with 15 bases between. From germline, CDR1 is MNHEY and CDR2 SMNVEV (reference sequence). CDR3 length: 14 amino acids. The CDR3 spells CASSPRQGEYGYTF. CDR3 DNA: TGTGCCAGCAGTCCCCGGCAGGGAGAGTATGGCTACACCTTC.

This clonotype was recorded a few times. The chain uses TRBV27 and TRBJ2-7; a weak D match, TRBD1 (6 bases). The CDR3 is made up of 15 amino acids. The germline V and J ends were trimmed by 0 bases and 5 bases, with 14 bases remaining between them. Germline V lookup: CDR1 MNHEY, CDR2 SMNVEV (reference sequence). The CDR3 DNA reads TGTGCCAGCAGTTTATCGGGGGCTACCAGAAACGAGCAGTACTTC. Its protein is CASSLSGATRNEQYF.

This clonotype was recorded at least ten times. V and J are TRBV28 and TRBJ2-7; 11 nucleotides match TRBD1. J was trimmed by 6 bases and V by 5 bases; bases with no gene match: 6. Germline V gives CDR1 MDHEN, CDR2 SYDVKM. The CDR3 runs 14 residues. In DNA, the CDR3 is TGTGCCAGCAGTCCCTGGGACAGGGGGATCGAGCAGTACTTC. Amino acids: CASSPWDRGIEQYF.

The CDR3 bases are TGCGCCAGCAGGCAGGGCTTATCCTACGAGCAGTACTTC. Amino acid sequence: CASRQGLSYEQYF. This chain joins TRBV5-1 and TRBJ2-7; TRBD1 is a possible D gene (5 bases). This CDR3 has 13 amino acids. Trimming removed 5 bases at V and 1 base at J, with 10 bases between. In germline, CDR1 is SGHRS, CDR2 YFSETQ.

The chain carries TRBV7-9 and TRBJ2-7, with TRBD1 matching over 10 bases. The CDR3 runs to 13 residues. Per the germline V gene, CDR1 is SEHNR and CDR2 is FQNEAQ (reference sequence). J was trimmed by 7 bases and V by 5 bases; bases with no gene match: 5. This CDR3 reads CASSRDRGREQYF. The CDR3 nucleotides are TGTGCCAGCAGCCGGGACAGGGGTAGGGAGCAGTACTTC.

The table lists this clonotype with many counts. The chain links TRBV6-1 to TRBJ1-5; D gene unclear. Germline V gene lookup returns CDR1 MNHNS and CDR2 SASEGT. The CDR3 length is 16 residues. The V and J ends lost 6 bases and 0 bases respectively, with 15 bases between them. In DNA form, the CDR3 reads TGTGCCAGCAGCGAACGGGCGGTTTATAGCAATCAGCCCCAGCATTTT. Amino acid sequence: CASSERAVYSNQPQHF.

Ten or more counts support this clonotype. J is TRBJ2-1 and V is TRBV24-1; 13 bases map to TRBD2. Germline V gives CDR1 KGHDR, CDR2 SFDVKD. After removal of 4 bases from V and 5 bases from J, the junction contained 7 bases not matched to a gene. This CDR3 region has 17 residues. The CDR3 reads CATSDHTSGRADNEQFF. The CDR3 coding sequence is TGTGCCACCAGTGACCACACTAGCGGGAGGGCCGACAATGAGCAGTTCTTC.

This clonotype was picked up many times. DNA for the CDR3: TGTGCCAGCAGGGAGTGGGGGGGGACCGGGGAGCTGTTTTTT. Residues: CASREWGGTGELFF. The J gene is TRBJ2-2, the V gene TRBV7-2; 7 nucleotides line up with TRBD2. Unmatched junction bases numbered 6, after V lost 6 bases and J lost 5 bases. Germline V gene sequence: CDR1 SGHTA, CDR2 FQGNSA. The CDR3 has 14 residues.

The chain carries TRBV6-1 and TRBJ2-7; the match to TRBD2 covers 7 bases. Germline V lookup: CDR1 MNHNS, CDR2 SASEGT. The CDR3 is 18 residues long. With V trimmed by 6 bases and J by 5 bases, 22 bases remained unmatched. The DNA for the CDR3 is TGTGCCAGCAGCCCGGGGGGACGGAATTGGGCTACTACGGACGAGCAGTACTTC. Translation: CASSPGGRNWATTDEQYF.

This clonotype was counted at least ten times. V usage is TRBV27 and J usage is TRBJ2-7; no clear D. The V end was cut by 2 bases, the J end by 3 bases, with 11 bases between. Germline lookup yields CDR1 MNHEY and CDR2 SMNVEV (reference sequence). The CDR3 sequence is 14 residues long. This CDR3 reads CASSLIGDFYEQYF. For the CDR3, the DNA is TGTGCCAGCAGTTTAATCGGCGATTTCTACGAGCAGTACTTC.

In its sample, this clonotype was seen a few times. The chain couples TRBV5-1 to TRBJ2-6; possibly TRBD1 or TRBD2 for D (5 bases each). V lost 4 bases to trimming and J lost 4 bases, with 24 bases between them. There are 19 residues in the CDR3. The germline V gene has CDR1 SGHRS and CDR2 YFSETQ. CDR3 DNA sequence: TGCGCCAGCAGCCAACCCGCCGGGACGGGTCTATCAGGGGCCAACGTCCTGACTTTC. It specifies CASSQPAGTGLSGANVLTF. The whole variable domain, remainder taken from reference TRBV5-1 and TRBJ2-6, is KAGVTQTPRYLIKTRGQQVTLSCSPISGHRSVSWYQQTPGQGLQFLFEYFSETQRNKGNFPGRFSGRQFSNSRSEMNVSTLELGDSALYLCASSQPAGTGLSGANVLTFGAGSRLTVL.

Details on this clonotype: A read error may explain this, as a much larger clone is one base away. The chain has TRBV28 and TRBJ1-5; 7 nucleotides match TRBD1. CDR1 is MDHEN and CDR2 is SYDVKM in the germline V gene. The CDR3 spans 18 residues. V trimming: 5 bases; J trimming: 1 base; junction bases outside the gene matches: 14. Here the CDR3 reads CASSTTETGMRSNQPQHF. DNA for the CDR3: TGTGCCAGCAGTACAACCGAGACAGGGATGAGAAGCAATCAGCCCCAGCATTTT.

This clonotype was seen at least ten times. V and J are TRBV20-1 and TRBJ2-3, with no clear D. CDR3 length: 13 residues. Germline V lookup: CDR1 DFQATT, CDR2 SNEGSKA (reference sequence). Deletions cut 3 bases from V and 5 bases from J, with 12 bases between. CDR3 sequence reads: CSASATYRDTQYF. In DNA form, the CDR3 reads TGCAGTGCTAGCGCAACCTACCGAGATACGCAGTATTTT.

In this sample, this clonotype turned up many times. The rearrangement uses TRBV3-1 and TRBJ2-7; D gene ambiguous. Between the trimmed V and J ends, which lost 2 bases and 0 bases, there was a span of 2 bases. The germline V gene encodes CDR1 LGHDT and CDR2 YNNKEL (reference sequence). The CDR3 sequence is 12 residues long. Here the CDR3 DNA reads TGTGCCAGCAGCCAATTCTCCTACGAGCAGTACTTC. Translating gives CASSQFSYEQYF.

The chain joins TRBV6-5 to TRBJ1-2, with no clear D. The CDR3 is 17 residues long. Germline V lookup: CDR1 MNHEY, CDR2 SVGAGI. V shed 0 bases and J shed 3 bases, with 17 bases lying between them. CDR3 sequence reads: CASSYSWVKGRDYGYTF. In DNA, the CDR3 is TGTGCCAGCAGTTACTCGTGGGTTAAAGGGCGGGACTATGGCTACACCTTC.

This clonotype was seen at least ten times. The chain carries TRBV4-1 and TRBJ2-1, with 9 bases that match TRBD1. Germline V gives CDR1 MGHRA, CDR2 YSYEKL. The CDR3 runs to 14 residues. V was pared by 4 bases and J by 10 bases, with 8 bases of the junction left unmatched. The CDR3 reads CASSPLTGGLEQFF. CDR3 bases: TGCGCCAGCAGCCCTTTGACAGGGGGTCTAGAGCAGTTCTTC.

The genes are TRBV5-4 and TRBJ2-2; 9 bases line up with TRBD1. Trimming removed 4 bases from V and 4 bases from J; junction bases left unmatched: 5. The CDR3 spans 15 residues. Looked up from germline, CDR1 is SGHNT and CDR2 is YYREEE (reference sequence). The CDR3 bases are TGTGCCAGCAGCCCGGGACAGGGACTCACCGGGGAGCTGTTTTTT. Its translation: CASSPGQGLTGELFF.

This chain uses TRBV4-1 with TRBJ1-6; D gene ambiguous. Trimming stripped 2 bases from V and 6 bases from J, with 14 bases between. In germline, CDR1 is MGHRA, CDR2 YSYEKL. CDR3 length: 16 amino acids. This chain's CDR3 is CASSQMVATINSPLHF. Written as DNA, the CDR3 is TGCGCCAGCAGCCAAATGGTAGCGACCATTAATTCACCCCTCCACTTT.

This clonotype was picked up many times. This chain links TRBV3-1 with TRBJ1-1, with no clear D. The CDR3 length is 15 residues. The germline gives CDR1 LGHDT, CDR2 YNNKEL (reference sequence). Trimming took 1 base from V and 3 from J, leaving 12 bases between them. The CDR3 DNA sequence: TGTGCCAGCAGCCAAGGCCGGCGGGTGGACACTGAAGCTTTCTTT. Protein: CASSQGRRVDTEAFF.

This clonotype was seen more than once but under ten times. The chain couples TRBV28 to TRBJ2-1; the D call may be TRBD1 or TRBD2 (5 bases each). The CDR3 covers 16 residues. Germline V gives CDR1 MDHEN, CDR2 SYDVKM. V was trimmed by 7 bases and J by 4 bases, leaving 20 bases between them. The CDR3: CASNLEKGPRYNEQFF. CDR3 DNA: TGTGCCAGCAACTTGGAAAAGGGACCACGGTACAATGAGCAGTTCTTC.

This clonotype was recorded many times. This rearrangement joins TRBV6-5 to TRBJ2-3; the D gene is possibly TRBD1 (6 bases). The CDR3 loop spans 17 amino acids. Germline CDR1 MNHEY, CDR2 SVGAGI. V shed 2 bases and J shed 2 bases, with 17 bases lying between them. CDR3 nucleotide sequence: TGTGCCAGCAGTTACACTCTGAGGGGGATTAACACAGATACGCAGTATTTT. This sequence encodes CASSYTLRGINTDTQYF.

This clonotype was counted ten times or more. This chain joins TRBV5-1 and TRBJ1-1; no clear D gene. This CDR3 region has 14 residues. CDR1 SGHRS and CDR2 YFSETQ come from the germline V gene. Trimming shortened V by 3 bases and J by 0 bases, and 9 bases separated the two germline ends. CDR3 amino acids: CASSWWSMNTEAFF. For the CDR3, the DNA is TGCGCCAGCAGCTGGTGGTCCATGAACACTGAAGCTTTCTTT.

This clonotype was seen a handful of times. An end of the junction differs from the germline gene, which may be a read error. This chain joins TRBV12-3 or TRBV12-4 and TRBJ2-2, with D uncertain. The CDR3 has 11 residues. The CDR3 DNA sequence: TGTGCCGGCAGTTTTTCCGGGGAGCTGTTTTTT. The encoded protein is CAGSFSGELFF.

In its sample, this clonotype was seen many times. The genes are TRBV5-1 and TRBJ2-1; D might be TRBD2 (5 bases). V was pared by 2 bases and J by 9 bases, with 15 bases between. Looked up from germline, CDR1 is SGHRS and CDR2 is YFSETQ. The CDR3 sequence is 14 residues long. In DNA, the CDR3 is TGCGCCAGCAGCTTTCCAGCGGAGGCCTCTGAGCAGTTCTTC. This translates into CASSFPAEASEQFF.

This clonotype was recorded many times. V usage is TRBV18 and J usage is TRBJ1-6, with a weak D call TRBD1 (5 bases). The CDR3 has 16 amino acids. Between the trimmed V and J ends, which lost 4 bases and 7 bases, there was a span of 17 bases. The germline CDR1 and CDR2 sequences are KGHSH and LQKENI. Here the CDR3 DNA reads TGTGCCAGCTCACGCAGCCGGGACCCCGGGAATTCACCCCTCCACTTT. Its translation: CASSRSRDPGNSPLHF.

The table lists this clonotype with many counts. The rearrangement uses TRBV19 and TRBJ1-1; 9 bases align to TRBD1. Per germline, CDR1 LNHDA and CDR2 SQIVND (reference sequence). This CDR3 has 15 amino acids. V was pared by 7 bases and J by 6 bases, with 12 bases of the junction left unmatched. CDR3 amino acids: CASTVPDRGVAEAFF. The CDR3 DNA is TGTGCCAGTACCGTCCCCGACAGGGGGGTCGCTGAAGCTTTCTTT. Complete variable domain (other parts from reference TRBV19 and TRBJ1-1): DGGITQSPKYLFRKEGQNVTLSCEQNLNHDAMYWYRQDPGQGLRLIYYSQIVNDFQKGDIAEGYSVSREKKESFPLTVTSAQKNPTAFYLCASTVPDRGVAEAFFGQGTRLTVV.

The V call is TRBV12-3 or TRBV12-4, the J call TRBJ1-2, with 7 bases that match TRBD1. The CDR3 totals 13 residues. Losses at the gene ends were 6 bases for V and 3 bases for J; bases not matched to a gene: 4. The CDR3 DNA is TGTGCCAGCAGCCCGACAGGGTACTATGGCTACACCTTC. It specifies CASSPTGYYGYTF.

This clonotype was observed at least ten times. The chain is built from TRBV20-1 and TRBJ2-1; D not resolved. The CDR3 is 12 residues long. V was shortened by 3 bases and J by 7 bases, with 10 bases between the two germline ends. The germline CDR1 and CDR2 sequences are DFQATT and SNEGSKA (reference sequence). CDR3 sequence: CSASAPPNEQFF. For the CDR3, the DNA is TGCAGTGCTAGCGCCCCTCCGAATGAGCAGTTCTTC.

This clonotype occurred many times. The rearrangement links TRBV7-8 to TRBJ2-1, with TRBD2 as a possible D gene (6 bases). CDR3 length: 12 amino acids. The V gene lost 5 bases and the J gene lost 13 bases, with 15 bases spanning the gap. CDR1 and CDR2 from the germline V gene are SGHVS and FQNEAQ. CDR3 in amino acids: CASSLGTPIQFF. DNA for the CDR3: TGTGCCAGCAGCCTCGGGACTCCAATCCAGTTCTTC.